These T cell receptor beta chains were read from a single sample in a study of a mutant IDH1 vaccine in newly diagnosed glioma. Assay used: immunoSEQ multiplex PCR; TCRdb lists only in-frame clones, some missing. The data hold around 64,000 clones, with around four fifths observed a single time. Specimen: peripheral blood mononuclear cells (PBMCs), collected from a glioma patient treated with radiotherapy, temozolomide or both. The receptors derive from a woman aged 18-29 years with glioma. Some clones in this sample may be carry-over from other donors' samples. Each CDR3 is given with its conserved first and last residue. The D gene is left open where the match is weak. The size entry is marked missing in some rows and otherwise reads once, few, many or a size class.

d_gene: TRBD1; abundance: -; v_gene: TRBV5-1; j_gene: TRBJ2-6; CDR3nt: TGCGCCAGCCGGGGACAGGGGAGCTTCTCTGGGGCCAACGTCCTGACTTTC; CDR3aa: CASRGQGSFSGANVLTF
d_gene: -; abundance: -; v_gene: TRBV2; j_gene: TRBJ1-2; CDR3nt: TGTGCCAGCACCGCGGATTATAACTATGGCTACACCTTC; CDR3aa: CASTADYNYGYTF
d_gene: -; abundance: -; v_gene: TRBV7-6; j_gene: TRBJ1-5; CDR3nt: TGTGCCAGCAGCAATGCGGGGGGTCAGCCCCAGCATTTT; CDR3aa: CASSNAGGQPQHF
d_gene: -; abundance: -; v_gene: TRBV7-9; j_gene: TRBJ2-7; CDR3nt: TGTGCCAGCCAAATAGGGAGGTACGAGCAGTACTTC; CDR3aa: CASQIGRYEQYF
d_gene: -; abundance: -; v_gene: TRBV2; j_gene: TRBJ2-7; CDR3nt: TGTGCCAGCAGTGAAGGGACAGAAATGCCCTACGAGCAGTACTTC; CDR3aa: CASSEGTEMPYEQYF
d_gene: -; abundance: -; v_gene: TRBV2; j_gene: TRBJ2-7; CDR3nt: TGTGCCAGCAGTCCCCGCCGCGACGAGCAGTACTTC; CDR3aa: CASSPRRDEQYF
d_gene: TRBD2; abundance: once; v_gene: TRBV9; j_gene: TRBJ2-7; CDR3nt: TGTGCCAGCAGCGTAGTAGCGGGAGGGTCTCACGAGCAGTACTTC; CDR3aa: CASSVVAGGSHEQYF
d_gene: -; abundance: few; v_gene: TRBV19; j_gene: TRBJ2-1; CDR3nt: TGTGCCAGTAGGAGGAGTGCCCACTTGAGATATGAGCAGTTCTTC; CDR3aa: CASRRSAHLRYEQFF
d_gene: -; abundance: -; v_gene: TRBV6-1; j_gene: TRBJ2-3; CDR3nt: TGTGCCAGCAGGGGGGGTTACACAGATACGCAGTATTTT; CDR3aa: CASRGGYTDTQYF
d_gene: -; abundance: -; v_gene: TRBV5-5; j_gene: TRBJ1-2; CDR3nt: TGTGCCAGCAGCCGTCCAGGTGGCTACACCTTC; CDR3aa: CASSRPGGYTF
d_gene: TRBD2; abundance: -; v_gene: TRBV4-1; j_gene: TRBJ2-2; CDR3nt: TGCGCCAGCAGCCAAGGGAGGAGGCTAGCGGGGGGGGGCGGGGAGCTGTTTTTT; CDR3aa: CASSQGRRLAGGGGELFF
d_gene: -; abundance: -; v_gene: TRBV7-2; j_gene: TRBJ2-2; CDR3nt: TGTGCCAGCAGCTTAGCTGGGACCCGACCCGCCGGGGAGCTGTTTTTT; CDR3aa: CASSLAGTRPAGELFF
d_gene: -; abundance: medium-sized; v_gene: TRBV15; j_gene: TRBJ2-2; CDR3nt: TGTGCCACCAGCACCTTAAGGGGCACCGGGGAGCTGTTTTTT; CDR3aa: CATSTLRGTGELFF